The 27 T cell receptor beta chains listed next were all sequenced from one sample in a study of cytomegalovirus exposure and HLA in healthy donors. Amplification used 60 Vbeta primers and 13 Jbeta primers. Profiled with immunoSEQ multiplex PCR; TCRdb holds only in-frame clones, not every one. The listing contains tens of thousands of clones. Material for sequencing was PBMCs. These TCRs come from a man aged 45 to 65 in good health and CMV-seropositive.

The V call is TRBV5-4, the J call TRBJ1-2, with a possible D match to TRBD1 (5 bases). The CDR3 length is 14 residues. The V end lost 4 bases, the J end lost 2 bases, and 12 bases lay between the germline ends. The V gene's germline CDR1 is SGHNT and CDR2 YYREEE (reference sequence). CDR3 sequence: CASSAGFGNYGYTF. The CDR3 region has the DNA TGTGCCAGCAGCGCAGGGTTTGGGAACTATGGCTACACCTTC. The full variable domain, with the rest looked up from reference TRBV5-4 and TRBJ1-2, is ETGVTQSPTHLIKTRGQQVTLRCSSQSGHNTVSWYQQALGQGPQFIFQYYREEENGRGNFPPRFSGLQFPNYSSELNVNALELDDSALYLCASSAGFGNYGYTFGSGTRLTVV.

The CDR3 sequence: CASSESLAGGETQYF. CDR3 coding DNA: TGTGCCAGCAGCGAATCCCTAGCGGGAGGTGAGACCCAGTACTTC. The chain carries TRBV9 and TRBJ2-5, with 11 bases matching TRBD2. Germline assignment: CDR1 SGDLS and CDR2 YYNGEE. This CDR3 region has 15 residues. V was clipped by 3 bases and J by 5 bases; unmatched bases: 6.

For this clone: This sample also contains other DNA sequences that code for the same CDR3. The J gene is TRBJ1-5, the V gene TRBV30; possible D gene TRBD1, 5 bases. This CDR3 has 13 amino acids. The V end was cut by 0 bases, the J end by 5 bases, with 8 bases between. CDR1 and CDR2 from the germline V gene are GTSNPN and SVGIG (reference sequence). CDR3 amino acids: CAWSVGGDQPQHF. Here the CDR3 DNA reads TGTGCCTGGAGTGTAGGAGGGGATCAGCCCCAGCATTTT.

The rearrangement joins TRBV29-1 to TRBJ2-7; D is perhaps TRBD2 (6 bases). The length of the CDR3 is 12 residues. The V gene's germline CDR1 is SQVTM and CDR2 ANQGSEA. CDR3 nucleotide sequence: TGCGGCGGGCGGGACGGCCCCTACGAGCAGTACTTC. It codes for CGGRDGPYEQYF.

This rearrangement joins TRBV6-5 to TRBJ2-7; tentatively, D is TRBD2 (6 bases). The CDR3 is 13 amino acids. From germline, CDR1 is MNHEY and CDR2 SVGAGI. V was trimmed by 11 bases and J by 3 bases, leaving 17 bases between them. This CDR3 reads CAAGSGGDYEQYF. The CDR3 region has the DNA TGTGCCGCCGGGAGCGGAGGGGACTACGAGCAGTACTTC.

The chain uses TRBV18 and TRBJ2-7; TRBD1 is a possible D gene (6 bases). The CDR3 consists of 14 residues. Germline V CDR1 and CDR2: KGHSH, LQKENI. V gave up 6 bases and J gave up 2 bases, with 14 bases separating them. Here the CDR3 reads CASSRPGVAYEQYF. The CDR3 DNA reads TGTGCCAGCTCCCGTCCAGGGGTCGCCTACGAGCAGTACTTC.

The CDR3 sequence: CASRDGPANYGYTF. The CDR3 coding sequence is TGTGCCAGCCGAGATGGTCCCGCTAACTATGGCTACACCTTC. This chain connects TRBV28 to TRBJ1-2; D is unresolved. Germline loops: CDR1 MDHEN, CDR2 SYDVKM. The CDR3 contains 14 residues. Trimming shortened V by 8 bases and J by 0 bases, and 13 bases separated the two germline ends.

The chain has TRBV4-1 and TRBJ2-1, with TRBD2 matching over 7 bases. The CDR3 runs to 16 residues. The junction had 6 bases not matched to a gene; V was cut back by 1 base and J by 3 bases. Per germline, CDR1 MGHRA and CDR2 YSYEKL. The CDR3 reads CASSQVPLAVYNEQFF. The CDR3 DNA reads as TGCGCCAGCAGCCAAGTCCCTCTAGCGGTCTACAATGAGCAGTTCTTC.

This chain connects TRBV5-1 to TRBJ2-1, with 7 bases fitting TRBD2. CDR3 length: 13 amino acids. V was pared by 4 bases and J by 7 bases, with 5 bases of the junction left unmatched. The germline CDR1 and CDR2 sequences are SGHRS and YFSETQ. CDR3 DNA: TGCGCCAGCAGCCTTCATAGCGGGAATGAGCAGTTCTTC. This gives the protein CASSLHSGNEQFF.

The chain combines TRBV30 with TRBJ2-6; D is ambiguous. The CDR3 covers 14 residues. Germline CDR1 reads GTSNPN; CDR2 reads SVGIG (reference sequence). Trimming left V 1 base short and J 0 bases short, with 4 bases between. The CDR3 DNA follows: TGTGCCTGGAGTGGCGGCTCTGGGGCCAACGTCCTGACTTTC. Its translation: CAWSGGSGANVLTF.

The chain carries TRBV6-5 and TRBJ2-1, with 7 bases identical to TRBD1. Germline V gene lookup returns CDR1 MNHEY and CDR2 SVGAGI. This CDR3 is built from 16 residues. After removal of 0 bases from V and 0 bases from J, the junction contained 2 bases not matched to a gene. The chain's CDR3 is CASSYSWDSSYNEQFF. The DNA of the CDR3 is TGTGCCAGCAGTTACTCGTGGGACAGCTCCTACAATGAGCAGTTCTTC.

The V gene is TRBV5-5, the J gene TRBJ1-1; tentatively, D is TRBD1 (6 bases). The CDR3 is 14 residues long. CDR1 is SGHKS, CDR2 YYEKEE, per germline (reference sequence). V was shortened by 0 bases and J by 4 bases, with 10 bases between the two germline ends. The CDR3 DNA is TGTGCCAGCAGCTTGGATGTGGGGGCCACTGAAGCTTTCTTT. Translation gives CASSLDVGATEAFF.

The V gene is TRBV5-4, the J gene TRBJ2-7, with TRBD2 identical over 11 bases. The CDR3 consists of 15 residues. Germline CDR1 SGHNT, CDR2 YYREEE (reference sequence). The V gene end was trimmed by 4 bases and the J gene end by 4 bases; junction bases not matched to a gene: 7. The CDR3 here is CASSKGLAETYEQYF. CDR3 bases: TGTGCCAGCAGCAAGGGACTAGCGGAAACATACGAGCAGTACTTC.

The chain recombines TRBV30 with TRBJ1-1, with no clear D. The CDR3 has 10 amino acids. Germline V gene data show CDR1 as GTSNPN and CDR2 as SVGIG (reference sequence). DNA of the CDR3: TGTGCTGCAGAGGGCACTGAAGCTTTCTTT. This sequence encodes CAAEGTEAFF.

The rearrangement uses TRBV4-3 and TRBJ2-2, with 7 bases identical to TRBD2. CDR3 length: 14 residues. Trimming removed 4 bases from V and 6 bases from J; junction bases left unmatched: 5. Germline CDR1 reads LGHNA; CDR2 reads YSLEER. The CDR3 region has the DNA TGCGCCAGCAGCCGCTGGGGGAGGGCCGGGGAGCTGTTTTTT. Protein sequence: CASSRWGRAGELFF.

The chain combines TRBV30 with TRBJ2-1; TRBD2 is a possible D gene (7 bases). Germline-derived CDR1 and CDR2 are GTSNPN and SVGIG (reference sequence). V was trimmed by 7 bases and J by 2 bases, leaving 15 bases between them. This CDR3 comprises 14 residues. CDR3: CAYGEGGTYNEQFF. DNA for the CDR3: TGTGCCTACGGGGAGGGGGGGACCTACAATGAGCAGTTCTTC.

The chain has TRBV6-6 and TRBJ2-1, with D possibly matching TRBD2 (7 bases). V dropped 7 bases and J dropped 10 bases, with 14 bases sitting between them. The CDR3 loop spans 12 amino acids. Germline CDR1 reads MNHNY; CDR2 reads SVGAGI (reference sequence). The CDR3, as DNA: TGTGCCAGCATCCAATGGGGGGGCGAGCAGTTCTTC. Amino acid sequence: CASIQWGGEQFF.

V gene TRBV2 combines with J gene TRBJ1-4; D might be TRBD1 (6 bases). V was clipped by 7 bases and J by 8 bases, with 20 bases between them. CDR1 is SNHLY, CDR2 FYNNEI, per germline. The CDR3 sequence is 15 residues long. DNA of the CDR3: TGTGCCAGCACCGGACAGAACTTGGGTAGAGAAAAACTGTTTTTT. This sequence encodes CASTGQNLGREKLFF.

This sequence joins TRBV4-3 and TRBJ2-6; 7 bases map to TRBD1. The V segment lost 1 base and the J segment 0 bases; nucleotides outside the gene matches: 3. The CDR3 is 17 amino acids. Germline values: CDR1 LGHNA, CDR2 YSLEER. The CDR3 coding sequence is TGCGCCAGCAGCCAAGTCCACAGGGGCTCTGGGGCCAACGTCCTGACTTTC. Protein sequence: CASSQVHRGSGANVLTF.

V is TRBV10-3 and J is TRBJ2-3; D gene unclear. The CDR3 extends over 12 amino acids. Germline-derived CDR1 and CDR2 are ENHRY and SYGVKD. With 5 bases removed from V and 6 bases from J, the gap between germline ends came to 9 bases. CDR3 loop: CAISLQLDTQYF. CDR3 nucleotides: TGTGCCATCAGTCTACAGTTGGATACGCAGTATTTT.

The chain is built from TRBV7-6 and TRBJ2-7; 13 bases align to TRBD2. Germline values: CDR1 SGHVS, CDR2 FNYEAQ. The CDR3 consists of 17 residues. Trimming at V came to 2 bases and at J to 3 bases, leaving 7 bases not matched to a gene. The CDR3 region has the DNA TGTGCCAGCAGCTTACCTAGAGGGACTAGCGGGATCTACGAGCAGTACTTC. Translating it yields CASSLPRGTSGIYEQYF.

The rearrangement joins TRBV7-6 to TRBJ1-5; 8 bases match TRBD1. Trimming took 3 bases from V and 2 from J; bases not matched to a gene: 3. CDR1 is SGHVS and CDR2 is FNYEAQ in the germline V gene. This CDR3 has 15 amino acids. In DNA form, the CDR3 reads TGTGCCAGCAGCTTGACAGGGGAAGGCAATCAGCCCCAGCATTTT. It codes for CASSLTGEGNQPQHF.

V gene TRBV7-9 combines with J gene TRBJ1-1, with a tentative D call TRBD1 (6 bases). CDR1 and CDR2 from the germline V gene are SEHNR and FQNEAQ (reference sequence). V lost 2 bases to trimming and J lost 5 bases, with 12 bases between them. The CDR3 has 14 amino acids. The DNA of the CDR3 is TGTGCCAGCAGCTTAACAGGGTGGGGAACTGAAGCTTTCTTT. This codes for CASSLTGWGTEAFF.

The chain links TRBV29-1 to TRBJ1-1; TRBD1 agrees at 8 bases. With V trimmed by 7 bases and J by 5 bases, 12 bases remained unmatched. Germline CDR1 reads SQVTM; CDR2 reads ANQGSEA. The CDR3 is 14 amino acids. CDR3 coding DNA: TGCAGCGGGCGGGGGAAACAGGGGGAGACTGAAGCTTTCTTT. It translates to CSGRGKQGETEAFF. Drawing the rest from reference TRBV29-1 and TRBJ1-1, the complete variable domain is SAVISQKPSRDICQRGTSLTIQCQVDSQVTMMFWYRQQPGQSLTLIATANQGSEATYESGFVIDKFPISRPNLTFSTLTVSNMSPEDSSIYLCSGRGKQGETEAFFGQGTRLTVV.

V and J are TRBV28 and TRBJ1-2; TRBD1 aligns across 10 bases. Trimming took 10 bases from V and 8 from J; bases not matched to a gene: 10. Germline V gene lookup returns CDR1 MDHEN and CDR2 SYDVKM. The CDR3 length is 13 residues. As DNA, the CDR3 is TGTGCCATTCCCGACAGGGGGCAAGGGGGCTACACCTTC. Protein product: CAIPDRGQGGYTF.

The gene calls are TRBV5-1 and TRBJ2-5; no clear D gene. The CDR3 runs 13 residues. Trimming stripped 2 bases from V and 5 bases from J, with 10 bases between. The germline V gene has CDR1 SGHRS and CDR2 YFSETQ. The CDR3 region is CASSFRDTETQYF. As DNA, the CDR3 is TGCGCCAGCAGCTTTCGTGACACGGAGACCCAGTACTTC.

V is TRBV18 and J is TRBJ1-2; D is unresolved. V shed 3 bases and J shed 3 bases, with 8 bases lying between them. CDR1 and CDR2 (germline): KGHSH, LQKENI. This CDR3 region has 13 residues. The chain's CDR3 is CASSPSTDYGYTF. The CDR3 coding sequence is TGTGCCAGCTCACCCTCTACGGACTATGGCTACACCTTC.